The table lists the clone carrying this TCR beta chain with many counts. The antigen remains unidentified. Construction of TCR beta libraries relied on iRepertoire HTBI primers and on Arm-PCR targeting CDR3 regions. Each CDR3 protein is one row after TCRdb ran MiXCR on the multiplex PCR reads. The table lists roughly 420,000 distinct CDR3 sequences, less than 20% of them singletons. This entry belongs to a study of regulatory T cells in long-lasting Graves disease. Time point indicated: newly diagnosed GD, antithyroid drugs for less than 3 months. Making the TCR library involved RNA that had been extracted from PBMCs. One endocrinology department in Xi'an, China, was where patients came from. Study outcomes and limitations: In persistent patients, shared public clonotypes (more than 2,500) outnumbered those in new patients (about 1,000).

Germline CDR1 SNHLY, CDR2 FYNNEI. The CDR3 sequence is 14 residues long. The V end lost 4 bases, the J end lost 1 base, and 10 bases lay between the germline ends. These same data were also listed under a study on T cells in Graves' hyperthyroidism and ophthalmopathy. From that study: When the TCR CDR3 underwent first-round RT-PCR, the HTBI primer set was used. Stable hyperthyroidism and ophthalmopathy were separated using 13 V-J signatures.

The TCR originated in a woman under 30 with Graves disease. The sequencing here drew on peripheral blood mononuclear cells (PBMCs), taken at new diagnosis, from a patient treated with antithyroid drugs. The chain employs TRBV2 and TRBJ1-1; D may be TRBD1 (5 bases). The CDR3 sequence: CASSGLQGNTEAFF. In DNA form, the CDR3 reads TGTGCCAGCAGTGGTCTCCAGGGGAACACTGAAGCTTTCTTT.